Listed below are T cell receptor beta chains from one sample, sequenced in a study of OX40 agonist ivuxolimab in advanced cancers. The repertoire was sequenced with immunoSEQ multiplex PCR; TCRdb's copy has only in-frame clones and lacks some. The sample has about 61,000 clones, approximately 90% seen once. The sequencing used CD4+ or CD8+ T cells sorted from blood, collected in a trial of the OX40 agonist ivuxolimab. All receptors come from an adult with an advanced solid tumor such as melanoma, head and neck, liver or kidney cancer. The CDR3 runs from the conserved cysteine through the conserved F or W. A D gene is named only where the DNA matches it firmly. Expanded clones are given a class, and other clones once, few, many or no size at all.

v_call	clone_size	d_call	j_call	cdr3_aa	cdr3_nt
TRBV2	NA	NA	TRBJ2-2	CASKGSGGELFF	TGTGCCAGCAAAGGATCGGGCGGGGAGCTGTTTTTT
TRBV7-2	few	TRBD2	TRBJ2-2	CASSLKGLAFSGGELFF	TGTGCCAGCAGCTTAAAGGGACTAGCGTTTTCAGGAGGGGAGCTGTTTTTT
TRBV5-4	once	TRBD1	TRBJ2-1	CASSLGQGGYNEQFF	TGTGCCAGCAGCTTGGGACAGGGGGGCTACAATGAGCAGTTCTTC
TRBV28	NA	NA	TRBJ1-1	CASNLPGGALTEAFF	TGTGCCAGCAACTTACCGGGGGGCGCTTTGACTGAAGCTTTCTTT
TRBV6-5	NA	NA	TRBJ2-7	CASSAGLYEQYF	TGTGCCAGCAGTGCAGGGTTATACGAGCAGTACTTC
TRBV27	NA	NA	TRBJ1-4	CASSLSKGWGKLFF	TGTGCCAGCAGTTTATCGAAGGGCTGGGGGAAACTGTTTTTT
TRBV9	NA	TRBD2	TRBJ2-7	CASSVGLAGALREQYF	TGTGCCAGCAGCGTAGGGCTAGCGGGAGCCCTTCGGGAGCAGTACTTC
TRBV11-2	NA	TRBD2	TRBJ2-1	CASSGGLAGNTYNEQFF	TGTGCCAGCAGTGGGGGACTAGCGGGAAACACTTACAATGAGCAGTTCTTC
TRBV29-1	few	NA	TRBJ1-1	CSVTGIANTEAFF	TGCAGCGTGACAGGTATTGCGAACACTGAAGCTTTCTTT
TRBV7-7	NA	NA	TRBJ2-7	CASSKDRGYEQYF	TGTGCTAGCAGCAAGGACAGAGGCTACGAGCAGTACTTC
TRBV11-2	once	NA	TRBJ1-4	CASSPVVEKLFF	TGTGCCAGCAGCCCTGTCGTTGAAAAACTGTTTTTT
TRBV4-2	NA	NA	TRBJ1-4	CASSQDEGGNEKLFF	TGTGCCAGCAGCCAAGATGAGGGGGGTAATGAAAAACTGTTTTTT
TRBV10-3	NA	NA	TRBJ2-5	CAISERETQYF	TGTGCCATCAGTGAAAGGGAGACCCAGTACTTC
TRBV19	NA	TRBD1	TRBJ1-3	CASSRQGLSGNTIYF	TGTGCCAGTAGCCGACAGGGTTTGTCTGGAAACACCATATATTTT
TRBV19	NA	NA	TRBJ1-1	CASSFQGLFTEAFF	TGTGCCAGTAGTTTCCAGGGACTTTTCACTGAAGCTTTCTTT
TRBV28	NA	NA	TRBJ1-5	CASSLSVGGGGPQHF	TGTGCCAGCAGTTTATCTGTCGGGGGTGGTGGACCCCAGCATTTT
TRBV6-5	NA	NA	TRBJ2-3	CASSSRTDADTQYF	TGTGCCAGCAGTTCTCGGACAGACGCAGATACGCAGTATTTT
TRBV11-2	NA	TRBD1	TRBJ2-3	CASSQGAFTDTQYF	TGTGCCAGCAGCCAGGGGGCCTTCACAGATACGCAGTATTTT